The next 6 T cell receptor beta chains were all read from a single sample in a study of T cells in Graves' hyperthyroidism and ophthalmopathy. Amplified TCR beta CDR3 regions derived from RNA transcripts. The study used the HTBI primer set for a first-round RT-PCR of the TCR CDR3. TCRdb re-called the multiplex PCR reads with MiXCR, one entry per CDR3 protein. The sample yields fewer than 650,000 distinct CDR3 sequences, 14% seen once. Material for sequencing was blood. The receptors here all came from a woman aged 25 to 39 with Graves' hyperthyroidism that later progressed to Graves' ophthalmopathy.

The chain combines TRBV19 with TRBJ2-1; TRBD2 aligns across 7 bases. V lost 3 bases, J lost 8 bases, and 10 bases stayed unmatched. The CDR3 spans 15 residues. Looked up from germline, CDR1 is LNHDA and CDR2 is SQIVND (reference sequence). The CDR3 DNA reads as TGTGCCAGTAGTATTGGAGGGAGGGCTTTCTATGAGCAGTTCTTC. It encodes CASSIGGRAFYEQFF.

This clonotype was counted many times. CDR3 loop: CASSRPRNLNTGELFF. CDR3 nucleotides: TGTGCCAGTAGTAGGCCCCGCAATCTGAACACCGGGGAGCTGTTTTTT. The chain joins TRBV19 to TRBJ2-2; D is unresolved. In germline, CDR1 is LNHDA, CDR2 SQIVND (reference sequence). The CDR3 is 16 residues long. Trimming took off 4 bases at V and 1 base at J, with 13 bases between the two ends.

The chain joins TRBV2 to TRBJ2-7; TRBD1 is a possible D gene (5 bases). The DNA end favors TRBJ2-1, so the J call may be wrong. Looked up from germline, CDR1 is SNHLY and CDR2 is FYNNEI. CDR3 length equals 13 residues. For the CDR3, the DNA is TGTGCCCCCAGGGCACCCGGATACTACGAGCAGTTCTTC. This gives the protein CAPRAPGYYEQFF.

This clonotype was seen repeatedly, ten times or more. The rearrangement links TRBV5-1 to TRBJ2-3; D uncertain. Germline V lookup: CDR1 SGHRS, CDR2 YFSETQ. Trimming cost V 1 base and J 4 bases, with 10 bases left between them. The CDR3 spans 14 residues. The CDR3 region is CASSLSGHSDTQYF. In DNA form, the CDR3 reads TGCGCCAGCAGCTTGAGTGGGCACTCAGATACGCAGTATTTT. The variable domain in full, with the rest retrieved from reference TRBV5-1 and TRBJ2-3, is KAGVTQTPRYLIKTRGQQVTLSCSPISGHRSVSWYQQTPGQGLQFLFEYFSETQRNKGNFPGRFSGRQFSNSRSEMNVSTLELGDSALYLCASSLSGHSDTQYFGPGTRLTVL.

The rearrangement joins TRBV5-5 to TRBJ2-3; D may be TRBD2 (6 bases). With 2 bases removed from V and 6 bases from J, the gap between germline ends came to 16 bases. This CDR3 is 15 amino acids long. CDR1 and CDR2 from the germline V gene are SGHKS and YYEKEE (reference sequence). The CDR3 DNA follows: TGTGCCAGCAGCTTACGGGACTCCCGCAGGGATACGCAGTATTTT. Translation: CASSLRDSRRDTQYF.

The table lists this clonotype with many counts. The chain carries TRBV6-5 and TRBJ2-2; D is tentatively TRBD1 or TRBD2 (6 bases each). The germline V gene has CDR1 MNHEY and CDR2 SVGAGI. The V end was cut by 2 bases, the J end by 2 bases, with 9 bases between. This CDR3 is 15 amino acids long. In DNA form, the CDR3 reads TGTGCCAGCAGTTACGGCGGGACAAACACCGGGGAGCTGTTTTTT. Its translation: CASSYGGTNTGELFF.